One TCR beta chain is described in this entry. Its cognate antigen is unknown. The length of the CDR3 is 15 residues. Trimming took off 3 bases at V and 0 bases at J, with 9 bases between the two ends. CDR1 is LNHDA, CDR2 SQIVND, per germline (reference sequence). Those who donated were healthy bone marrow donors. Primers: 60 Vbeta forward and 13 Jbeta reverse. Per the authors' pipeline: A later analysis counted 70 million to 85 million unique TCR beta chains, roughly 11 million shared. Clones were sequenced by immunoSEQ multiplex PCR, and TCRdb holds only the in-frame ones, with some missing. The D gene and trimming were derived from the DNA, and the V and J assignments and clone size from that table. The sample records about 190,000 clones, 80% to 85% being singletons. The data derive from a study of cytomegalovirus exposure and HLA in healthy donors. Points from the study as a whole: Most sequenced TCRs were rare (though some public TCRs occurred in many donors). HLA alleles showed associations with some 17,000 TCR beta sequences in a later analysis, at a 0.05 false discovery rate.

Sequencing was performed on PBMCs. The sequence was collected from a woman aged 18 to 35 in good health and CMV-seronegative. The rearrangement uses TRBV19 and TRBJ2-1; D remains unclear. The CDR3 sequence: CASSMSDPSYNEQFF. The CDR3 nucleotides are TGTGCCAGTAGTATGAGCGACCCCTCCTACAATGAGCAGTTCTTC.